This T cell receptor beta chain was sequenced in a study of T cell changes during pregnancy in multiple sclerosis. Some clones are missing from TCRdb's copy, which holds only in-frame ones; the method was immunoSEQ multiplex PCR. The profile shows about 21,000 clones, less than 95% of them singletons. Trimming stripped 1 base from V and 3 bases from J, with 15 bases between. In germline, CDR1 is MGHRA, CDR2 YSYEKL. This CDR3 contains 16 residues. This receptor was obtained from a female donor with multiple sclerosis, enrolled in a pregnancy study. The specimen was CD4+ T cells from peripheral blood mononuclear cells, collected in the third trimester of pregnancy. This chain connects TRBV4-1 to TRBJ2-5; perhaps TRBD2 as D (6 bases). The CDR3 nucleotides read TGCGCCAGCAGCCAAGGTATCGGGGGAGGAGAAGAGACCCAGTACTTC. Its translation is CASSQGIGGGEETQYF.